This T cell receptor (beta chain) was profiled in a study of blood T cell repertoires in COVID-19. Study context: T cells, B-cell-depleted T cells, or PBMCs supplied cDNA or gDNA.

CDR3 length: 15 amino acids. Germline assignment: CDR1 SGHRS and CDR2 YFSETQ. The junction had 7 bases not matched to a gene; V was cut back by 4 bases and J by 2 bases. Per the authors' pipeline: Quantification of nucleated cells was approximated via reference gene primer amplification. Repertoires were generated with immunoSEQ multiplex PCR, while TCRdb's copy carries only in-frame clones and drops some. The V and J calls and the clone size are those of that table, but D and trimming were determined from the DNA. The table lists 45,000 or so clones, about 83% of them singletons, with less than 2.5% in the top ten.

Source material: peripheral blood. The rearrangement links TRBV5-1 to TRBJ2-5; TRBD1 matches at 8 bases. The TCR originated in a woman aged 55-70 years with acute or convalescent COVID-19. The CDR3 is CASSPGTGYQETQYF. Here the CDR3 DNA reads TGCGCCAGCAGCCCTGGGACAGGTTATCAAGAGACCCAGTACTTC.